This TCR beta chain was found in a study of long-term antiretroviral therapy in people with HIV. The wider study: Of all samples, the earliest predate the 2015 immediate-ART recommendation by about a decade. Overall study findings and caveats: Documentation of ART adherence, viral resistance or therapy changes was absent. When set beside controls, HIV repertoires had CDR3 length ranges that were narrower.

This clone was seen a single time. The target antigen is unknown. Version v3.0 of the immunoSEQ assay was performed at survey level. The repertoire was sequenced with immunoSEQ multiplex PCR; TCRdb's copy has only in-frame clones and lacks some. The sample contains about 21,000 clones, roughly 80% of which appear only once. The TCR sequence derives from a woman aged 25 to 39 with HIV. The starting material was unsorted PBMCs, obtained 0.2 years after starting antiretroviral therapy.

For the CDR3, the DNA is TGTGCCAGTAGTATAAGAGGCAAAAAAGAGACCCAGTACTTC. Translated, it gives CASSIRGKKETQYF. The chain combines TRBV19 with TRBJ2-5; D unresolved. This CDR3 is built from 14 residues. Germline-derived CDR1 and CDR2 are LNHDA and SQIVND (reference sequence). Trimming took off 2 bases at V and 3 bases at J, with 10 bases between the two ends.